This paragraph reports one T cell receptor (beta chain). Its antigen is undetermined. This specimen belongs to a study of blood T cells in healthy people across ages. Study outcomes and limitations: TCR beta diversity per million T cells fell roughly linearly with age.

The CDR3 is made up of 15 amino acids. CDR1 is SGHAT and CDR2 is FQDESV in the germline V gene (reference sequence). Trimming cost V 5 bases and J 1 base, with 9 bases left between them. A second PCR of 7 to 11 cycles used a sample-barcoded 5' primer and a J-beta primer mix. One entry per CDR3 protein, called by TCRdb with MiXCR from the 5' RACE reads. The sample contains 1.8 million or so distinct CDR3 sequences, 30% to 40% of which appear only once. The chain links TRBV11-1 to TRBJ2-6; possibly TRBD1 for D (5 bases). The clonotype originates from a human donor in good health. The sequenced sample consisted of blood. The CDR3 DNA is TGTGCCAGCAGCCGCAGGGAATCTGGGGCCAACGTCCTGACTTTC. Translated: CASSRRESGANVLTF. Using reference TRBV11-1 and TRBJ2-6 for the parts outside the CDR3, the full variable domain is EAEVAQSPRYKITEKSQAVAFWCDPISGHATLYWYRQILGQGPELLVQFQDESVVDDSQLPKDRFSAERLKGVDSTLKIQPAELGDSAMYLCASSRRESGANVLTFGAGSRLTVL.